The sample holds a few counts of the clone carrying this T cell receptor beta chain. The antigen is undetermined. The data derive from a study of cytomegalovirus exposure and HLA in healthy donors. Whole-study findings and limits: Rare sequences made up most TCRs, while some public TCRs were found in many donors. Researchers reported in a later analysis that common viral pathogens appeared linked to several top clusters.

Trimming removed 5 bases at V and 10 bases at J, with 12 bases between. The CDR3 consists of 13 residues. Germline V gene lookup returns CDR1 MNHNY and CDR2 SVGAGI (reference sequence). In the PCR, 60 Vbeta and 13 Jbeta primers were used. Clones were sequenced by immunoSEQ multiplex PCR, and TCRdb holds only the in-frame ones, with some missing. The data hold more than 95,000 clones, with 73% observed a single time. Sequencing input: PBMCs. The sequence derives from a man between 60 and 75 years old in good health and CMV-seropositive. The chain is built from TRBV6-6 and TRBJ1-6; perhaps TRBD1 as D (5 bases). The CDR3 DNA is TGTGCCAGCAGTCAAACCGACAGCTCACCCCTCCACTTT. It translates to CASSQTDSSPLHF.